Below, 30 T cell receptor beta chains from the same sample are listed, as sequenced in a study of response to subunit inactivated influenza vaccine (dated by TCRdb to the late 2010s). Library generation was performed with RT-PCR. The sequencer listed for this sample is Illumina HiSeq 2500. Starting from the raw public reads, TCRdb applied fastp trimming at Q25, assembled clones with MiXCR and retained in-frame beta chains. CDR3 protein sequences are deduplicated, and each keeps its most common genes and DNA. This sample comprises hundreds of thousands of distinct CDR3 sequences, 10% to 15% of them detected only once. The ten largest clonotypes hold around 13% of the sample. This sample's time point label indicates: 40 to 45 days after influenza vaccine administration. Source: PBMCs from blood, taken 40 to 50 days after vaccination. The receptors were sampled from a man aged 45-60 years who received an inactivated influenza vaccine. Donor details come from another sample of the same person, matched by shared clones.

This clonotype was seen a handful of times. The chain has TRBV2 and TRBJ2-7; 9 nucleotides line up with TRBD2. The germline V gene has CDR1 SNHLY and CDR2 FYNNEI. With V trimmed by 1 base and J by 3 bases, 4 bases remained unmatched. The CDR3 extends over 15 amino acids. The CDR3 loop is CASSEGLSGSYEQYF. CDR3 DNA: TGTGCCAGCAGTGAAGGTCTTAGCGGGAGCTACGAGCAGTACTTC.

In this sample, this clonotype turned up many times. The rearrangement links TRBV5-1 to TRBJ2-1; maybe TRBD1 (5 bases). Germline loops: CDR1 SGHRS, CDR2 YFSETQ. V was trimmed by 0 bases and J by 5 bases, leaving 12 bases between them. The CDR3 is 15 amino acids. CDR3: CASSLAGQANNEQFF. The CDR3 DNA sequence: TGCGCCAGCAGCTTGGCAGGACAAGCGAACAATGAGCAGTTCTTC.

The V gene is TRBV30, the J gene TRBJ1-5, with no clear D. CDR1 is GTSNPN and CDR2 is SVGIG in the germline V gene (reference sequence). The CDR3 consists of 13 residues. Between the trimmed V and J ends, which lost 0 bases and 4 bases, there was a span of 7 bases. This chain's CDR3 is CAWSVLGNQPQHF. The CDR3 nucleotides read TGTGCCTGGAGTGTACTGGGAAATCAGCCCCAGCATTTT.

The genes are TRBV6-5 and TRBJ2-7, with D perhaps matching TRBD1 or TRBD2 (6 bases each). The CDR3 is made up of 15 amino acids. Germline V gene sequence: CDR1 MNHEY, CDR2 SVGAGI. Trimming removed 0 bases from V and 0 bases from J, with 9 bases in between. CDR3 sequence: CASSYSRDTSYEQYF. CDR3 sequence (DNA): TGTGCCAGCAGTTACTCGCGGGACACCTCCTACGAGCAGTACTTC.

The rearrangement joins TRBV12-3 or TRBV12-4 to TRBJ2-3; no clear D. CDR3 size: 13 residues. The V end lost 3 bases, the J end lost 0 bases, and 4 bases lay between the germline ends. The DNA of the CDR3 is TGTGCCAGCAGTTTTCTCAGCACAGATACGCAGTATTTT. Translated: CASSFLSTDTQYF.

This clonotype was detected a few times. CDR3 DNA: TGTGCCAGCAGTCCGGACACCGGGGAGCTGTTTTTT. This gives the protein CASSPDTGELFF. The chain uses TRBV12-3 or TRBV12-4 and TRBJ2-2; D not certain. The V and J ends lost 5 bases and 3 bases respectively, with 4 bases between them. This CDR3 contains 12 residues.

This clonotype was counted only a few times. This chain uses TRBV24-1 with TRBJ2-3, with 14 positions matching TRBD2. CDR1 is KGHDR and CDR2 is SFDVKD in the germline V gene. The CDR3 extends over 17 amino acids. With 4 bases clipped from V and 3 bases from J, the junction kept 5 bases outside the gene matches. CDR3 nucleotides: TGTGCCACCAGTGACCCGGGACTAGCGGGAGATACAGATACGCAGTATTTT. Its protein product is CATSDPGLAGDTDTQYF.

This clonotype turned up a few times. This chain connects TRBV7-6 to TRBJ2-5; D unclear. Germline loops: CDR1 SGHVS, CDR2 FNYEAQ. The CDR3 totals 14 residues. Trimming pared 5 bases from V and 3 bases from J, leaving 13 bases between. The CDR3 bases are TGTGCCAGCAGCGGGGTTTTACAAAAAGAGACCCAGTACTTC. It is translated as CASSGVLQKETQYF. The full variable domain, with the rest looked up from reference TRBV7-6 and TRBJ2-5, is GAGVSQSPRYKVTKRGQDVALRCDPISGHVSLYWYRQALGQGPEFLTYFNYEAQQDKSGLPNDRFSAERPEGSISTLTIQRTEQRDSAMYRCASSGVLQKETQYFGPGTRLLVL.

In this sample, this clonotype turned up many times. The chain recombines TRBV7-2 with TRBJ2-7; perhaps TRBD1 as D (5 bases). V was clipped by 2 bases and J by 4 bases, with 9 bases between them. This CDR3 region has 13 residues. The germline V gene encodes CDR1 SGHTA and CDR2 FQGNSA. The CDR3 DNA is TGTGCCAGCAGCTTAAACAGGCAGTACGAGCAGTACTTC. This encodes CASSLNRQYEQYF.

This clonotype was counted a few times. The chain combines TRBV10-3 with TRBJ2-1; the match to TRBD1 covers 10 bases. CDR3 length: 15 residues. J was trimmed by 7 bases and V by 6 bases; bases with no gene match: 9. Germline V gene lookup returns CDR1 ENHRY and CDR2 SYGVKD. The CDR3 reads CAIRGGTGERNEQFF. The CDR3 DNA sequence: TGTGCCATCAGGGGAGGGACAGGGGAGAGAAATGAGCAGTTCTTC.

This clonotype is medium-sized within its sample. The chain joins TRBV7-9 to TRBJ2-3; TRBD1 matches 9 bases. This CDR3 region has 15 residues. Germline CDR1 reads SEHNR; CDR2 reads FQNEAQ (reference sequence). Unmatched junction bases numbered 7, after V lost 2 bases and J lost 7 bases. The CDR3 nucleotides are TGTGCCAGCAGCTTAAGGGACAGGGAAAAGAATACGCAGTATTTT. Translated, it gives CASSLRDREKNTQYF.

The table lists this clonotype with many counts. V usage is TRBV6-1 and J usage is TRBJ1-1; no reliable D call. The CDR3 length is 14 residues. Germline V lookup: CDR1 MNHNS, CDR2 SASEGT. V gave up 5 bases and J gave up 1 base, with 11 bases separating them. The CDR3 here is CASSPQTTNTEAFF. CDR3 DNA sequence: TGTGCCAGCAGTCCACAGACAACGAACACTGAAGCTTTCTTT.

The chain joins TRBV6-4 to TRBJ2-1, with 10 nucleotides matching TRBD1. The trim removed 3 bases at V and 8 bases at J, leaving 7 bases unmatched. The CDR3 runs to 15 residues. Germline V CDR1 and CDR2: MRHNA, SNTAGT. CDR3 in amino acids: CASSEVGQGIDEQFF. The CDR3 nucleotides are TGTGCCAGCAGTGAGGTGGGACAGGGGATCGATGAGCAGTTCTTC.

This sequence joins TRBV20-1 and TRBJ2-5; D remains unclear. V was clipped by 4 bases and J by 5 bases, with 14 bases between them. Looked up from germline, CDR1 is DFQATT and CDR2 is SNEGSKA (reference sequence). The CDR3 has 13 residues. The CDR3 region has the DNA TGCAGTGCTAAAATTAAGGTCCAGGAGACCCAGTACTTC. Its protein is CSAKIKVQETQYF.

In its sample, this clonotype was seen a few times. The chain joins TRBV5-1 to TRBJ2-7; D unresolved. This CDR3 is 13 amino acids long. The germline CDR1 and CDR2 sequences are SGHRS and YFSETQ. V was cut by 3 bases and J by 2 bases, with 9 bases left in between. The CDR3 DNA reads as TGCGCCAGCAGCTCCATTTTGACCTACGAGCAGTACTTC. The encoded protein is CASSSILTYEQYF.

This clonotype came up a few times. The chain recombines TRBV6-2 or TRBV6-3 with TRBJ2-5; D gene unclear. Trimming stripped 2 bases from V and 4 bases from J, with 17 bases between. The CDR3 consists of 16 residues. Germline CDR1 is MNHEY and CDR2 is SVGEGT. The CDR3 region is CASSYTWAGQRETQYF. In DNA form, the CDR3 reads TGTGCCAGCAGTTACACTTGGGCTGGGCAGAGAGAGACCCAGTACTTC.

V gene TRBV5-1 combines with J gene TRBJ1-1; D is perhaps TRBD1 (6 bases). This CDR3 has 14 amino acids. From germline, CDR1 is SGHRS and CDR2 YFSETQ. Trimming took 5 bases from V and 2 from J, leaving 13 bases between them. The CDR3 loop reads CASRLTGLNTEAFF. The CDR3, as DNA: TGCGCCAGCAGACTCACAGGGCTTAACACTGAAGCTTTCTTT.

This clonotype was observed a few times. The chain carries TRBV12-3 or TRBV12-4 and TRBJ2-2, with 7 nucleotides matching TRBD1. V gave up 1 base and J gave up 3 bases; unmatched junction bases: 5. The CDR3 loop spans 16 amino acids. As DNA, the CDR3 is TGTGCCAGCAGTTTAGAATCAGGGGGTTACACCGGGGAGCTGTTTTTT. Amino acids: CASSLESGGYTGELFF.

This clonotype was recorded a few times. The gene calls are TRBV2 and TRBJ1-2, with D possibly TRBD1 on 6 matching bases. The V gene's germline CDR1 is SNHLY and CDR2 FYNNEI. This CDR3 contains 14 residues. V lost 5 bases, J lost 6 bases, and 16 bases lay in between. The DNA for the CDR3 is TGTGCCAGCAGTCCAACCCCTACAGGGAATGGCTACACCTTC. It is translated as CASSPTPTGNGYTF.

Ten or more counts support this clonotype. The chain is built from TRBV5-1 and TRBJ2-4, with 8 bases fitting TRBD1. V was pared by 4 bases and J by 0 bases, with 12 bases of the junction left unmatched. There are 18 residues in the CDR3. The germline CDR1 and CDR2 sequences are SGHRS and YFSETQ. DNA of the CDR3: TGCGCCAGCAGCCAAACAGGGGGTGCCCTCTTAGCCAAAAACATTCAGTACTTC. The encoded protein is CASSQTGGALLAKNIQYF.

V usage is TRBV12-3 or TRBV12-4 and J usage is TRBJ2-3; the match to TRBD2 covers 8 bases. The CDR3 has 13 amino acids. After removal of 8 bases from V and 6 bases from J, the junction contained 7 bases not matched to a gene. CDR3 amino acids: CASQNGGADTQYF. The CDR3 nucleotides read TGTGCCAGCCAGAACGGGGGGGCGGATACGCAGTATTTT.

A few counts support this clonotype. The chain uses TRBV12-3 or TRBV12-4 and TRBJ1-1; no definite D call. Trimming removed 2 bases from V and 6 bases from J, with 13 bases in between. This CDR3 spans 14 amino acids. The CDR3 here is CASSLSGVIAEAFF. CDR3 nucleotide sequence: TGTGCCAGCAGTTTATCGGGAGTCATTGCTGAAGCTTTCTTT.

The V gene is TRBV20-1, the J gene TRBJ1-6; 8 positions match TRBD1. V was pared by 0 bases and J by 5 bases, with 3 bases of the junction left unmatched. The CDR3 runs 15 residues. Germline V CDR1 and CDR2: DFQATT, SNEGSKA (reference sequence). The CDR3 DNA sequence: TGCAGTGCTAGAGATTGGACAGGGAATAATTCACCCCTCCACTTT. Amino acids: CSARDWTGNNSPLHF.

The chain joins TRBV28 to TRBJ2-2; D gene unclear. The V end lost 7 bases, the J end lost 3 bases, and 6 bases lay between the germline ends. The V gene's germline CDR1 is MDHEN and CDR2 SYDVKM. The CDR3 runs to 12 residues. CDR3 nucleotides: TGTGCCAGCACCCTATACACCGGGGAGCTGTTTTTT. Protein product: CASTLYTGELFF.

This chain connects TRBV4-3 to TRBJ2-3; D is undetermined. V was pared by 0 bases and J by 3 bases, with 10 bases between. CDR3 length: 15 residues. Per the germline V gene, CDR1 is LGHNA and CDR2 is YSLEER. CDR3 coding DNA: TGCGCCAGCAGCCAAGATGGGAAAGGTACAGATACGCAGTATTTT. Its protein product is CASSQDGKGTDTQYF.

At least ten counts were recorded for this clonotype. J is TRBJ1-4 and V is TRBV12-3 or TRBV12-4; D is unresolved. Trimming shortened V by 2 bases and J by 7 bases, and 11 bases separated the two germline ends. The CDR3 runs to 14 residues. In DNA form, the CDR3 reads TGTGCCAGCAGTTTAAAATCCTTGGGTGAAAAACTGTTTTTT. It is translated as CASSLKSLGEKLFF.

This clonotype was seen more than once but under ten times. The chain uses TRBV30 and TRBJ2-2; 9 nucleotides line up with TRBD1. Trimming cost V 5 bases and J 4 bases; bases outside gene matches: 2. Germline CDR1 and CDR2: GTSNPN and SVGIG (reference sequence). The CDR3 consists of 13 residues. CDR3: CAWGQGSTGELFF. DNA of the CDR3: TGTGCCTGGGGACAGGGGAGCACCGGGGAGCTGTTTTTT. Full variable domain (remainder filled in from reference TRBV30 and TRBJ2-2): SQTIHQWPATLVQPVGSPLSLECTVEGTSNPNLYWYRQAAGRGLQLLFYSVGIGQISSEVPQNLSASRPQDRQFILSSKKLLLSDSGFYLCAWGQGSTGELFFGEGSRLTVL.

The rearrangement uses TRBV24-1 and TRBJ2-2; D not certain. The CDR3 runs to 18 residues. Germline CDR1 is KGHDR and CDR2 is SFDVKD. Trimming removed 5 bases at V and 1 base at J, with 19 bases between. DNA for the CDR3: TGTGCCACCAGTGGAAGACCAGGACGGACCGAGAACACCGGGGAGCTGTTTTTT. Amino acids: CATSGRPGRTENTGELFF.

The chain employs TRBV20-1 and TRBJ2-1, with 11 bases fitting TRBD2. Germline lookup yields CDR1 DFQATT and CDR2 SNEGSKA (reference sequence). This CDR3 has 15 residues. Unmatched junction bases numbered 6, after V lost 3 bases and J lost 5 bases. Here the CDR3 reads CSASDQTSGDNEQFF. The CDR3 nucleotides read TGCAGTGCTAGTGATCAGACTAGCGGGGACAATGAGCAGTTCTTC.

This clonotype appeared a few times. The chain recombines TRBV20-1 with TRBJ1-3, with 8 bases aligning to TRBD1. In germline, CDR1 is DFQATT, CDR2 SNEGSKA (reference sequence). Germline trimming cut 0 bases from V and 0 bases from J; bases unmatched to any gene: 1. The CDR3 length is 15 residues. The DNA of the CDR3 is TGCAGTGCTAGAGAGACAGGGGACTCTGGAAACACCATATATTTT. The encoded protein is CSARETGDSGNTIYF.